A selection of T cell receptor beta chains follows, all from one sample in a study of blood T cell repertoires in COVID-19. Data came from immunoSEQ multiplex PCR; TCRdb stores just in-frame clones and leaves some out. The table shows roughly 180,000 clones, with roughly 86% occurring only once. Sequencing was done on a sample of peripheral blood. Receptor source: a woman aged 25 to 45 with active or convalescent COVID-19. Each CDR3 is given with its conserved first and last residue. D genes are given only for firm matches. The size field is filled for only some rows; it gives once, few, many or a size class.

V: TRBV28; D: .; J: TRBJ1-1; size: once; DNA: TGTGCCAGCAGCCCTGCGGGGGTTGTGGGTTCCGCTGAAGCTTTCTTT; CDR3: CASSPAGVVGSAEAFF
V: TRBV19; D: .; J: TRBJ1-1; size: .; DNA: TGTGCCAGTAGTGTAGGGAGCCTTATGAACACTGAAGCTTTCTTT; CDR3: CASSVGSLMNTEAFF
V: TRBV2; D: .; J: TRBJ1-2; size: .; DNA: TGTGCCAGCAGCCGGGACTACTATGGCTACACCTTC; CDR3: CASSRDYYGYTF
V: TRBV4-2; D: TRBD2; J: TRBJ2-3; size: .; DNA: TGTGCCAGCAGCCAAGCCCCTGCACTAGCGGGACCCTCAGGCACAGATACGCAGTATTTT; CDR3: CASSQAPALAGPSGTDTQYF
V: TRBV11-2; D: .; J: TRBJ2-3; size: .; DNA: TGTGCCAGCAGCTTTCTGGTCAGTAGCACAGATACGCAGTATTTT; CDR3: CASSFLVSSTDTQYF
V: TRBV6-2/TRBV6-3; D: .; J: TRBJ1-5; size: .; DNA: TGTGCCAGCAGTTACTCGAGAACGTCTGCCGGGGTTCAGCCCCAGCATTTT; CDR3: CASSYSRTSAGVQPQHF
V: TRBV13; D: TRBD2; J: TRBJ2-2; size: .; DNA: TGTGCCAGCAGCTCCTCTCCCGGGACTATGGCCGGGGAGCTGTTTTTT; CDR3: CASSSSPGTMAGELFF
V: TRBV7-9; D: TRBD1; J: TRBJ2-3; size: .; DNA: TGTGCCAGCAGAAGGAGAAGTAATTACAGGGGCTCAGATACGCAGTATTTT; CDR3: CASRRRSNYRGSDTQYF
V: TRBV13; D: .; J: TRBJ2-7; size: .; DNA: TGTGCCAGCAGTTACCATGGGGGGAGCTACGAGCAGTACTTC; CDR3: CASSYHGGSYEQYF
V: TRBV28; D: TRBD1; J: TRBJ2-2; size: .; DNA: TGTGCCAGTATCTTGACAGGGGGGGTCACCGGGGAGCTGTTTTTT; CDR3: CASILTGGVTGELFF
V: TRBV19; D: TRBD2; J: TRBJ2-1; size: .; DNA: TGTGCCGTAGGTCGGGACGGGGGGATCAATGAGCAGTTCTTC; CDR3: CAVGRDGGINEQFF
V: TRBV11-2; D: .; J: TRBJ2-7; size: few; DNA: TGTGCCAGCAGCTTATACCTTCTGGGACAAAACTACGAGCAGTACTTC; CDR3: CASSLYLLGQNYEQYF
V: TRBV15; D: TRBD1; J: TRBJ1-6; size: .; DNA: TGTGCCACCAGCAGAGTACGACAGGGATATAAGAATTCACCCCTCCACTTT; CDR3: CATSRVRQGYKNSPLHF
V: TRBV18; D: TRBD1; J: TRBJ2-2; size: .; DNA: TGTGCCAGCTCACCGCTGGGACAGGGCGACACCGGGGAGCTGTTTTTT; CDR3: CASSPLGQGDTGELFF
V: TRBV25-1; D: TRBD1; J: TRBJ2-3; size: .; DNA: TGTGCCAGCAGTCCCGGACAGGGGGCGCGTACGCAGTATTTT; CDR3: CASSPGQGARTQYF
V: TRBV25-1; D: .; J: TRBJ2-7; size: .; DNA: TGTGCCAGCTTATACCGGGACACCTACGAGCAGTACTTC; CDR3: CASLYRDTYEQYF
V: TRBV5-6; D: TRBD1; J: TRBJ2-5; size: once; DNA: TGTGCCAGCAGCGATCTTACCGGGACAGGGAAGGAGACCCAGTACTTC; CDR3: CASSDLTGTGKETQYF
V: TRBV4-2; D: TRBD2; J: TRBJ2-7; size: .; DNA: TGTGCCAGCAGCCAAGATCGGGGGGGTCGATTCGAGCAGTACTTC; CDR3: CASSQDRGGRFEQYF
V: TRBV27; D: .; J: TRBJ2-7; size: once; DNA: TGTGCCAGCAGTTCCCGGGAGCAGGGGGACTACGAGCAGTACTTC; CDR3: CASSSREQGDYEQYF
V: TRBV3-1/TRBV3-2; D: .; J: TRBJ2-3; size: .; DNA: TGTGCCAGCAGTCGGACTACTGGTGGCTCTACGCAGTATTTT; CDR3: CASSRTTGGSTQYF
V: TRBV27; D: TRBD1; J: TRBJ1-5; size: .; DNA: TGTGCCAGCAGGGCAGGACAGGGGGCGTTCCTCCAGCCCCAGCATTTT; CDR3: CASRAGQGAFLQPQHF
V: TRBV19; D: TRBD2; J: TRBJ2-5; size: .; DNA: TGTGCCAGTAGAAATTCCGGGACTAGCGGAGAGACCCAGTACTTC; CDR3: CASRNSGTSGETQYF
V: TRBV10-3; D: TRBD1; J: TRBJ1-6; size: .; DNA: TGTGCCATCAGCCCCACCGACAGGGCGACTACTAATTCACCCCTCCACTTT; CDR3: CAISPTDRATTNSPLHF
V: TRBV6-5; D: .; J: TRBJ1-1; size: .; DNA: TGTGCCAGCAGTTACAGGGTGCGGGTACGGACTGAAGCTTTCTTT; CDR3: CASSYRVRVRTEAFF
V: TRBV28; D: TRBD1; J: TRBJ1-2; size: .; DNA: TGTGCCAGCAGCCTGGGGGACAGACACTATGGCTACACCTTC; CDR3: CASSLGDRHYGYTF
V: TRBV25-1; D: .; J: TRBJ2-7; size: .; DNA: TGTGCCAGCAGCAACAGGGTCTACGAGCAGTACTTC; CDR3: CASSNRVYEQYF
V: TRBV15; D: .; J: TRBJ1-1; size: .; DNA: TGTGCCACCAGCGGCCTCAGGGAGGACACTGAAGCTTTCTTT; CDR3: CATSGLREDTEAFF
V: TRBV18; D: TRBD2; J: TRBJ2-7; size: .; DNA: TGTGCCAGCTCACCATCAACAGCGGGAGGTCTCTACGAGCAGTACTTC; CDR3: CASSPSTAGGLYEQYF
V: TRBV2; D: TRBD1; J: TRBJ1-5; size: .; DNA: TGTGCCAGCAGTTCGGGACAGGTCAGCAATCAGCCCCAGCATTTT; CDR3: CASSSGQVSNQPQHF
V: TRBV3-1/TRBV3-2; D: TRBD1; J: TRBJ2-2; size: .; DNA: TGTGCCAGCAGCCCCAGGGGGCAGAACACCGGGGAGCTGTTTTTT; CDR3: CASSPRGQNTGELFF